Detailed here is one T cell receptor (beta chain). The authors ran a second PCR of 7 to 11 cycles using a sample-barcoded 5' primer and a J-beta primer mix. Each cDNA molecule received a tag from a template-switch adaptor that had 12 random nucleotides. In TCRdb, the 5' RACE reads were re-called with MiXCR into one record per CDR3 protein. The sample consists of around 850,000 distinct CDR3 sequences, about 37% of them appearing once. Trimming pared 8 bases from V and 2 bases from J, leaving 15 bases between. The CDR3 has 14 amino acids. Germline CDR1 is LGHDT and CDR2 is YNNKEL (reference sequence). Per-sample yields of isolated PBMCs were at least 7 million. This specimen comes from a study of blood T cells in healthy people across ages. Overall study context: Template switching retrieved approximately one barcoded beta molecule for each two T cells.

This receptor was taken from a young man in good health. The specimen was blood. The rearrangement links TRBV3-1 to TRBJ1-1, with a possible D match to TRBD1 (5 bases). CDR3 amino acids: CASGSRDSNTEAFF. In DNA, the CDR3 is TGTGCCAGCGGGAGCAGGGACTCCAACACTGAAGCTTTCTTT. Drawing the rest from reference TRBV3-1 and TRBJ1-1, the complete variable domain is DTAVSQTPKYLVTQMGNDKSIKCEQNLGHDTMYWYKQDSKKFLKIMFSYNNKELIINETVPNRFSPKSPDKAHLNLHINSLELGDSAVYFCASGSRDSNTEAFFGQGTRLTVV.